Listed here are 15 T cell receptor beta chains from one sample, sequenced in a study of tissue T cells after allogeneic stem cell transplantation. Generated by immunoSEQ multiplex PCR, the TCRdb table keeps only in-frame clones and is missing some. The table has about 5,000 clones, roughly 40% seen once. Time point in this sample: mouse harvest day 14 after allogeneic transplant. The graft held 10^6 splenic CD5+ T cells and 10^7 T-cell-depleted bone marrow cells. Specimen: gut tissue. All receptors derive from a female BALB/c mouse given C57BL/6 T cells with graft-versus-host disease after an allogeneic hematopoietic cell transplant.

This clone was picked up a small number of times. Gene names are mouse gene names. The read ends 1 residue shy of where the CDR3 ends; the end is completed using the germline J gene. The chain uses TRBV23 and TRBJ1-1. Per the germline V gene, CDR1 is KGHTA and CDR2 is FQNQQP. This CDR3 is built from 12 residues. CDR3 DNA, as far as it was read: TGCTCCAGCAGTCAATCTAGGGGGGGAGTCTTC. Amino acids: CSSSQSRGGVF. The full CDR3 is CSSSQSRGGVFF.

To note about this clone: Gene names denote mouse genes. The CDR3 end falls 1 residue outside the read, so it is completed with the germline J gene. The chain carries TRBV13-3 and TRBJ1-5; 8 bases fit TRBD1. With V trimmed by 7 bases and J by 2 bases, 5 bases remained unmatched. Germline V gene lookup returns CDR1 NNHDY and CDR2 SYVADS. The CDR3 length is 14 residues. The CDR3 DNA, read in part, is TGTGCCAGCGGTGGGGGACAGGACAACCAGGCTCCGCTT. Residues: CASGGGQDNQAPL. The CDR3 reads in full as CASGGGQDNQAPLF.

With regard to this clone: The likely explanation is a read error, given a far larger clone one base away. The gene symbols are mouse symbols. The read ends 1 residue before the CDR3 terminus; that terminus is restored from the germline J gene. V is TRBV13-3 and J is TRBJ2-1; perhaps D is TRBD1 or TRBD2 (6 bases each). The CDR3 length is 13 residues. Deletions cut 3 bases from V and 2 bases from J, with 6 bases between. CDR1 is NNHDY and CDR2 is SYVADS in the germline V gene. CDR3 DNA, as far as it was read: TGTGCCAGCAGTGGGGGGCACTATGCTGAGCAGTTC. Translation: CASSGGHYAEQF. The entire CDR3 protein is CASSGGHYAEQFF.

This clone has just a few counts. These gene names are mouse names. Read data end 1 residue before the CDR3 end; the end is taken from the germline J gene. The chain is built from TRBV26 and TRBJ1-2; D uncertain. The V end was cut by 3 bases, the J end by 0 bases, with 8 bases between. The CDR3 covers 14 residues. The germline V gene encodes CDR1 KGHPV and CDR2 FQNQEV (reference sequence). The chain's CDR3 is CASSLQVANSDYTF. The sequenced CDR3 bases are TGTGCCAGCAGTCTCCAGGTTGCAAACTCCGACTACACC.

As to this clone: Gene names denote mouse genes. The read halts 1 residue ahead of the CDR3 end, with the missing end drawn from the germline J gene. The J gene is TRBJ1-3, the V gene TRBV26; D remains unclear. CDR1 and CDR2 (germline): KGHPV, FQNQEV (reference sequence). The CDR3 totals 14 residues. V was trimmed by 2 bases and J by 3 bases, leaving 8 bases between them. CDR3 bases read: TGTGCCAGCAGTCTGCCCGTTTTTGGAAATACGCTCTAT. Amino acid sequence: CASSLPVFGNTLY. In full, the CDR3 reads CASSLPVFGNTLYF.

Concerning this clone itself: Mouse names are used for the genes. From the germline J gene comes the end of the CDR3, since the read stops 1 residue before it. The chain joins TRBV26 to TRBJ2-4; D remains unclear. Per the germline V gene, CDR1 is KGHPV and CDR2 is FQNQEV (reference sequence). The CDR3 is 14 amino acids. Trimming stripped 4 bases from V and 0 bases from J, with 8 bases between. The CDR3 region is CASSPPGSQNTLYF. CDR3 DNA, as far as it was read: TGTGCCAGCAGTCCCCCGGGGAGTCAAAACACCTTGTAC. Together with reference TRBV26 and TRBJ2-4, the CDR3 gives the full variable domain: NSKVIQTPRYLVKGQGQKAKMRCIPEKGHPVVFWYQQNKNNEFKFLINFQNQEVLQQIDMTEKRFSAECPSNSPCSLEIQSSEAGDSALYLCASSPPGSQNTLYFGAGTRLSVL.

Comments on this clone: Here the gene names and germline are mouse. The CDR3 end falls 1 residue outside the read, so it is completed with the germline J gene. The V gene is TRBV5, the J gene TRBJ2-5, with 10 nucleotides matching TRBD2. Germline-derived CDR1 and CDR2 are LGHNA and YNLKQL (reference sequence). The CDR3 has 15 residues. The junction had 2 bases not matched to a gene; V was cut back by 5 bases and J by 0 bases. The CDR3 is CASSYWGGNQDTQYF. Incomplete CDR3 DNA: TGTGCCAGCAGCTACTGGGGGGGTAACCAAGACACCCAGTAC.

On this clone itself: Mouse names are used for the genes. Read coverage stops 1 residue before the CDR3 terminus; the germline J gene supplies the remainder. The rearrangement joins TRBV3 to TRBJ2-7; 7 bases are a match to TRBD2. After removal of 5 bases from V and 4 bases from J, the junction contained 5 bases not matched to a gene. The CDR3 is 13 amino acids. Germline V gives CDR1 SNHLY, CDR2 FYNGKV (reference sequence). The part of the CDR3 DNA that was read is TGTGCCAGCAGCCCTCCGGGACTGTATGAACAGTAC. It translates to CASSPPGLYEQY. In full, the CDR3 is CASSPPGLYEQYF.

Concerning this clone itself: Mouse gene names and germline throughout. This chain's CDR3 is CASRQPSQNTLYF. The CDR3 bases that were read are TGTGCCAGCAGACAACCTAGTCAAAACACCTTGTAC. The chain combines TRBV19 with TRBJ2-4; no definite D call. The read comes to an end 1 residue before the CDR3 does, leaving the germline J gene to fill in the end. Germline values: CDR1 FNHDT, CDR2 SITEND (reference sequence). This CDR3 contains 13 residues. Trimming took off 5 bases at V and 0 bases at J, with 7 bases between the two ends.

Concerning this clone: Genes and germline are mouse. Incomplete CDR3 DNA: TGTGCAAGCAGCTTAGAGGGACACCAAGACACCCAGTAC. It specifies CASSLEGHQDTQY. The whole CDR3 sequence reads CASSLEGHQDTQYF. The chain uses TRBV16 and TRBJ2-5; D may be TRBD1 or TRBD2 (5 bases each). Read data end 1 residue before the CDR3 end; the end is taken from the germline J gene. CDR1 is SGHSA and CDR2 is FRNQAP in the germline V gene. The germline V and J ends were trimmed by 0 bases and 1 base, with 5 bases remaining between them. This CDR3 comprises 14 residues.

A note on this clone: Mouse names are used for the genes. The read terminates 1 residue ahead of where the CDR3 ends, so the germline J gene completes it. The rearrangement joins TRBV2 to TRBJ2-7; D not certain. The CDR3 extends over 13 amino acids. From germline, CDR1 is LGHNA and CDR2 YSYQKL. V was clipped by 0 bases and J by 4 bases, with 7 bases between them. The CDR3 DNA, read in part, is TGTGCCAGCAGCCAAGAGGCGGGATATGAACAGTAC. This codes for CASSQEAGYEQY. The complete CDR3 protein is CASSQEAGYEQYF.

A word on this clone: The listed genes are named as in mouse. The read finishes 1 residue shy of the CDR3 end, and the germline J gene is used to complete it. The chain is built from TRBV5 and TRBJ1-4, with D possibly matching TRBD1 (5 bases). The CDR3 is 15 amino acids. V shed 4 bases and J shed 7 bases, with 16 bases lying between them. Germline CDR1 and CDR2: LGHNA and YNLKQL (reference sequence). The CDR3 region is CASSPREGRGERLFF. The sequenced CDR3 bases are TGTGCCAGCAGCCCCCGGGAGGGAAGGGGCGAAAGATTATTT.

Note on this clone: Mouse gene names apply. The DNA ends 1 residue before the CDR3 does, and the rest of the CDR3 is filled in from the germline J gene. The chain uses TRBV19 and TRBJ2-2; 11 nucleotides align to TRBD1. Looked up from germline, CDR1 is FNHDT and CDR2 is SITEND (reference sequence). The CDR3 sequence is 15 residues long. The junction had 0 bases not matched to a gene; V was cut back by 3 bases and J by 2 bases. Partial CDR3 DNA: TGTGCCAGCAGTAGGGACAGGGGGAACACCGGGCAGCTCTAC. This codes for CASSRDRGNTGQLY. In full, the CDR3 is CASSRDRGNTGQLYF.

On this clone itself: Gene names and germline match the mouse. The DNA ends 1 residue before the CDR3 does, and the rest of the CDR3 is filled in from the germline J gene. The genes are TRBV26 and TRBJ1-5; 9 positions agree with TRBD1. This CDR3 has 13 amino acids. After removal of 4 bases from V and 9 bases from J, the junction contained 4 bases not matched to a gene. Germline CDR1 and CDR2: KGHPV and FQNQEV (reference sequence). The CDR3 is CASSPGQGTAPLF. The part of the CDR3 DNA that was read is TGTGCCAGCAGTCCGGGACAGGGAACGGCTCCGCTT.

Concerning this clone: Mouse gene names and germline throughout. The observed sequence ends 1 residue before the CDR3 terminus, with the missing tail filled in from the germline J gene. The J gene is TRBJ2-4, the V gene TRBV23; TRBD2, as called in the table, went unchecked against the DNA. Germline V gene lookup returns CDR1 KGHTA and CDR2 FQNQQP. This CDR3 contains 14 residues. The CDR3: CSSSRDWGQNTLYF. The DNA read from the CDR3 is TGCTCCAGCAGCCGGGACTGGGGTCAAAACACCTTGTAC. The full variable domain, completed using reference TRBV23 and TRBJ2-4, is DAAVTQKPRYLIKMKGQEAEMKCIPEKGHTAVFWYQQKQSKELKFLIYFQNQQPLDQIDMVKERFSAVCPSSSLCSLGIRTCEAEDSALYLCSSSRDWGQNTLYFGAGTRLSVL.